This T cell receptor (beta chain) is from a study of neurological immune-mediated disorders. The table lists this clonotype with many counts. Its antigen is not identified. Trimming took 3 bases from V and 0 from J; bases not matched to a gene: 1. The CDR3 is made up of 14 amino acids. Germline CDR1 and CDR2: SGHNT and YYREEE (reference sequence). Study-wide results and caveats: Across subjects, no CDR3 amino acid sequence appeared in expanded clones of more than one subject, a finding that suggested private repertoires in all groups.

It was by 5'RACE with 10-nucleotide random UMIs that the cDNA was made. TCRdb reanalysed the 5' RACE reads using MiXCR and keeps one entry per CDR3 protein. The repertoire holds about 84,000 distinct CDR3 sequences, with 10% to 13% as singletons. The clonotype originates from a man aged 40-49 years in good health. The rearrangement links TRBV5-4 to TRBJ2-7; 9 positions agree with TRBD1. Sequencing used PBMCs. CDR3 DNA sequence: TGTGCCAGCAGCTCGACAGGGGGCTCCTACGAGCAGTACTTC. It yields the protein CASSSTGGSYEQYF.